The sequence of this T cell receptor beta chain was determined in a study of T cells in Graves' hyperthyroidism and ophthalmopathy (dated by TCRdb to between 2018 and 2020). Study-wide context: Peripheral blood samples were taken at initial diagnosis, before any treatment was given. TCR V-J signatures able to tell the groups apart were searched for in a discovery cohort of some 100 patients, of whom fewer than 45 had Graves' ophthalmopathy and roughly 58 had stable Graves' hyperthyroidism. An independent validation cohort of around 19 hyperthyroidism patients and about 15 patients who later progressed to ophthalmopathy tested prospective prediction of ophthalmopathy. For training and testing, the 110 or so patients in the discovery cohort were randomly divided in a 7:3 ratio. The study also compared thyroid tissue and blood T-cell repertoires from several Graves' hyperthyroidism patients. After blood sampling, hyperthyroidism patients were treated with methimazole at a starting dose of 30 mg daily, and ophthalmopathy patients were treated with high-dose intravenous methylprednisolone. According to the paper, TCR Vbeta CDR3 sequencing was carried out on some 130 peripheral blood samples, which came from more than 40 ophthalmopathy, roughly 75 hyperthyroidism and approximately 17 progressor patients. What the authors observed across the whole study: In validation, progression to ophthalmopathy was predicted by the model with roughly 71% sensitivity and approximately 78% specificity, a median of around 6.5 months before onset. In cross-validation, a model built on a 13 V-J signature told ophthalmopathy apart from stable hyperthyroidism with approximately 90% sensitivity and approximately 81% specificity, and in testing the same model reached 80%/75%. Most expanded thyroid clonotypes (frequency above 0.001) were also found in blood, which suggests that blood repertoires may mirror thyroid immune responses. No statistical method was used to set the sample size in advance, and investigators knew the group allocation.

Stable Graves' hyperthyroidism was defined as no progression to ophthalmopathy during 18 months of follow-up. Hyperthyroidism patients were newly diagnosed, with disease duration under 2 months, and aged 18 to 65 years. The study excluded patients with uncontrolled infections, other autoimmune diseases, pregnancy or lactation. Diagnoses relied on clinical symptoms, serum thyroxine and TRAb, thyroid ultrasound and orbital computed tomography. Ficoll-Paque density gradient centrifugation was used to isolate PBMCs from under 11 ml of fresh peripheral blood. Total RNA was extracted using Trizol reagent, and RNA quality was assessed on an Agilent 2100 Bioanalyzer. This clonotype occurred many times. There is no known antigen for this receptor. Base qualities are not recorded, but no much larger clone differs from it by a single base. Amplification of TCR beta CDR3 regions was carried out from RNA transcripts. The first round of RT-PCR for the TCR CDR3 was performed with the HTBI primer set and the Qiagen OneStep RT-PCR kit. Libraries were constructed in a second round of multiplex PCR, after which size selection and purification were carried out. Sequencing of the libraries was done on an Illumina HiSeq2000 using paired-end 100 bp reads. Per the source publication's procedure: Raw data were processed with SOAPnuke, discarding reads with adapters, uncalled bases, mean Phred below 15, or no exact constant-primer or identifier match. High-quality paired reads were merged using COPE v1.2.5, and each unique nucleotide sequence was defined as a clonotype. MiTCR v1.1 was used to align the clonotypes against IMGT TRBV, TRBD and TRBJ reference segments. Analysis was restricted to V-J combinations with a frequency above 0.0001, which covered about 99% of repertoires. The TCS score was defined as the ratio of F50 (clonal expansion) to E x V (chaos), calculated using BLOSUM62-based TCRdist between CDR3 peptides within each V-J. Welch's t-statistics and random forest reduced fewer than 550 V-J features to roughly 13, which were used in a naive Bayes classifier (R e1071). TCRdb passed the public sequencing reads through fastp at Q25 and MiXCR, retaining productive beta sequences. Each CDR3 protein appears once, grouped with its most common genes and DNA. TCRdb, not the original authors, processed these V and J calls. This sample gives approximately 370,000 distinct CDR3 sequences in total; about 16% of them show up just once. The leading ten clones occupy about 33% of the sample.

The sequence derives from a woman aged 25-40 years with Graves' hyperthyroidism. Specimen: blood.

In nucleotides, the sequence is TGTGCCAGCAGTTTGACGACAGGGCTTTGGGGTGAGCAGTTCTTC. It codes for CASSLTTGLWGEQFF. The rearranged chain carries TRBV12-3 or TRBV12-4 and TRBJ2-1; 7 bases in the junction line up with TRBD1. The CDR3 runs 15 amino acids, cysteine and phenylalanine included. The DNA shown is the 45-base CDR3, in frame from base 1. Ends trimmed: V by 3 bases, J by 9 bases; bases unmatched to a gene: 11.